This T cell receptor (beta chain) was documented in a study of shared clonotypes between healthy human individuals. Study overall: Per-donor plates numbered three CD4 naive, three CD4 memory, two CD8 naive and one CD8 memory.

CD8 cells classed as naive were CD45RO-negative and positively selected for CCR7, excluding terminally differentiated effector memory CD45RA+ cells. Donation came from healthy HIV-negative adults that had no recent acute infections or vaccinations. This CDR3 spans 14 amino acids. Trimming removed 5 bases from V and 2 bases from J, with 11 bases in between. Germline CDR1 LNHDA, CDR2 SQIVND (reference sequence). Notes on the study in general: Richness estimates generally favored naive over memory subsets.

Original handling: There were no quality scores in the junction-only immunoSEQ sequences, so filtering differed. Here immunoSEQ multiplex PCR was the method, and the copy in TCRdb shows in-frame clones only, minus some. That table furnishes V, J and clone size, whereas the DNA furnished D and trimming. The table lists millions of clones, 85% to 95% of them singletons, with about 1.8% in the top ten. This clone is a singleton in its sample. Its specificity is not known. This sequence was found in a man aged 18-30 years in good health. Some clones in this sample may be carry-over from other donors' samples. The chain couples TRBV19 to TRBJ2-3; tentative D call: TRBD1 (5 bases). Sequenced sample: naive CD8+ T cells from PBMCs. In DNA, the CDR3 is TGTGCCAGTAGTCCCAGGGCGAACACAGATACGCAGTATTTT. Protein product: CASSPRANTDTQYF.